This T cell receptor beta chain was sequenced during a study of blood T cell repertoires in COVID-19. At the level of the study: T cells, B-cell-depleted T cells, or PBMCs supplied cDNA or gDNA.

This clone was counted a single time. V was clipped by 4 bases and J by 8 bases, with 11 bases between them. The CDR3 runs to 12 residues. CDR1 and CDR2 from the germline V gene are LNHDA and SQIVND (reference sequence). The age range of participants was about 18 to 90 years, with residence in around 22 US areas. The assay was immunoSEQ multiplex PCR, and TCRdb's table has in-frame clones only and misses some. This sample has 250,000 to 300,000 clones, with about 89% found just once. This rearrangement joins TRBV19 to TRBJ1-2; D call uncertain. The sample taken for sequencing was PBMCs or T cells enriched from blood (not recorded which). The TCR originated in a man in his forties who had recovered from COVID-19. The CDR3 protein is CASSKGLGGYTF. The CDR3 DNA follows: TGTGCCAGTAGTAAAGGACTTGGCGGCTACACCTTC. Full variable domain (missing parts from reference TRBV19 and TRBJ1-2): DGGITQSPKYLFRKEGQNVTLSCEQNLNHDAMYWYRQDPGQGLRLIYYSQIVNDFQKGDIAEGYSVSREKKESFPLTVTSAQKNPTAFYLCASSKGLGGYTFGSGTRLTVV.